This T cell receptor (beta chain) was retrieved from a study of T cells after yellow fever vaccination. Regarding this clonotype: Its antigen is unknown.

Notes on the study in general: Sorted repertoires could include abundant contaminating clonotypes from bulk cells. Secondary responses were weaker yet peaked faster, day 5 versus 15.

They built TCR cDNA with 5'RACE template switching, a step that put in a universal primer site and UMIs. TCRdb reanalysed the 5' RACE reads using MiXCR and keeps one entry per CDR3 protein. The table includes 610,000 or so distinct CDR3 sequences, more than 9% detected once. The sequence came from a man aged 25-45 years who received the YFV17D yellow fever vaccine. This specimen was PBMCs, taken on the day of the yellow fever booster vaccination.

CDR3 protein: CASSRRFFREGPVSGANVLTF. In DNA, the CDR3 is TGTGCCAGCAGCCGGAGATTCTTCAGGGAAGGGCCCGTCTCTGGGGCCAACGTCCTGACTTTC. V usage is TRBV4-2 and J usage is TRBJ2-6, with D possibly matching TRBD1 (5 bases). The CDR3 contains 21 residues. The V end was cut by 4 bases, the J end by 0 bases, with 25 bases between. From germline, CDR1 is LGHNA and CDR2 YNFKEQ.